The 28 T cell receptor beta chains presented below share a single source sample, sequenced in a study of identical twins. TCRdb re-called the 5' RACE reads with MiXCR, one entry per CDR3 protein. The sample records around 470,000 distinct CDR3 sequences, 12% to 15% being singletons. The same data also contributed to another study, on yellow fever vaccine responses in identical twins.

Specimen: CD4+ T cells sorted from blood. The receptor source for this set is a woman under 30 in good health.

The chain combines TRBV13 with TRBJ1-5, with a possible D match to TRBD1 (6 bases). CDR1 PRHDT and CDR2 FYEKMQ come from the germline V gene (reference sequence). The CDR3 has 19 residues. Trimming took off 4 bases at V and 2 bases at J, with 24 bases between the two ends. This chain's CDR3 is CASSWSKGTGLIGNQPQHF. DNA of the CDR3: TGTGCCAGCAGCTGGAGTAAGGGAACAGGGTTAATTGGCAATCAGCCCCAGCATTTT.

V and J are TRBV5-6 and TRBJ2-7; 9 bases agree with TRBD2. V shed 1 base, J shed 0 bases, and the junction held 5 bases outside the gene matches. The germline gives CDR1 SGHDT, CDR2 YYEEEE. There are 16 residues in the CDR3. Here the CDR3 reads CASSLRLAVASYEQYF. The CDR3 nucleotides read TGTGCCAGCAGCTTGAGACTAGCGGTTGCCTCCTACGAGCAGTACTTC.

This clonotype was detected only a few times. The chain has TRBV11-2 and TRBJ2-3; D gene uncertain. Trimming removed 0 bases at V and 6 bases at J, with 7 bases between. This CDR3 comprises 13 residues. In germline, CDR1 is SGHAT, CDR2 FQNNGV. CDR3: CASSLDIVDTQYF. The CDR3 region has the DNA TGTGCCAGCAGCTTAGATATCGTGGATACGCAGTATTTT.

V is TRBV6-2 or TRBV6-3 and J is TRBJ1-3, with D possibly TRBD1 on 5 matching bases. Germline-derived CDR1 and CDR2 are MNHEY and SVGEGT. This CDR3 contains 12 residues. V dropped 6 bases and J dropped 4 bases, with 7 bases sitting between them. Written as DNA, the CDR3 is TGTGCCAGCAGCCGGGACGGAAACACCATATATTTT. Residues: CASSRDGNTIYF.

This clonotype was picked up many times. The J gene is TRBJ2-3, the V gene TRBV20-1; D ambiguous. Germline lookup yields CDR1 DFQATT and CDR2 SNEGSKA (reference sequence). Trimming stripped 3 bases from V and 5 bases from J, with 9 bases between. The CDR3 runs to 12 residues. DNA for the CDR3: TGCAGTGCTAGCGAAGGGATAGATACGCAGTATTTT. Its protein product is CSASEGIDTQYF.

V usage is TRBV5-8 and J usage is TRBJ2-7; possibly TRBD2 for D (6 bases). CDR1 is SGHTS and CDR2 is YDEGEE in the germline V gene. The length of the CDR3 is 14 residues. Deletions cut 6 bases from V and 4 bases from J, with 17 bases between. The CDR3 nucleotides are TGTGCCAGCAACGCGGGGCTAGCGTCATACGAGCAGTACTTC. The encoded protein is CASNAGLASYEQYF.

The CDR3 coding sequence is TGCAGTGCCCCTCAGGGGGGTGGGATGACCCAGTACTTC. Translating gives CSAPQGGGMTQYF. The rearrangement uses TRBV20-1 and TRBJ2-5, with a tentative D call TRBD1 (7 bases). Germline V gives CDR1 DFQATT, CDR2 SNEGSKA (reference sequence). The length of the CDR3 is 13 residues. The V end lost 6 bases, the J end lost 7 bases, and 18 bases lay between the germline ends.

The chain is built from TRBV20-1 and TRBJ1-5; 7 bases map to TRBD1. Germline CDR1 is DFQATT and CDR2 is SNEGSKA (reference sequence). The V gene end was trimmed by 6 bases and the J gene end by 0 bases; junction bases not matched to a gene: 8. This CDR3 comprises 15 residues. The CDR3 region has the DNA TGCAGTGCCTACGACAGGGCCTATAGCAATCAGCCCCAGCATTTT. This translates into CSAYDRAYSNQPQHF.

The V and J genes are TRBV5-1 and TRBJ1-4; 8 bases are a match to TRBD1. The CDR3 spans 14 residues. Looked up from germline, CDR1 is SGHRS and CDR2 is YFSETQ. Unmatched junction bases numbered 1, after V lost 0 bases and J lost 6 bases. The CDR3 bases are TGCGCCAGCAGCTTGGAGGACAGGGATGAAAAACTGTTTTTT. Protein: CASSLEDRDEKLFF.

The CDR3 loop is CASSLRGPPYNEQFF. CDR3 in DNA: TGTGCCAGCAGCTTGCGGGGTCCCCCCTACAATGAGCAGTTCTTC. The V and J genes are TRBV7-2 and TRBJ2-1, with D maybe TRBD2 (6 bases). V gave up 3 bases and J gave up 2 bases, with 11 bases separating them. The CDR3 consists of 15 residues. The germline V gene has CDR1 SGHTA and CDR2 FQGNSA.

The DNA for the CDR3 is TGTGCCAGCAGTTCATGGGACAGCCATGTGGAGCTGTTTTTT. As protein: CASSSWDSHVELFF. The rearrangement joins TRBV12-3 or TRBV12-4 to TRBJ2-2; 7 nucleotides align to TRBD1. CDR3 length: 14 amino acids. Trimming cost V 4 bases and J 10 bases; bases outside gene matches: 9.

The chain couples TRBV12-3 or TRBV12-4 to TRBJ2-2, with D unresolved. Trimming took 10 bases from V and 1 from J, leaving 10 bases between them. This CDR3 contains 13 residues. CDR3 in amino acids: CATLYRNTGELFF. CDR3 in DNA: TGTGCCACTCTCTACAGGAACACCGGGGAGCTGTTTTTT.

This chain joins TRBV7-9 and TRBJ2-1; 9 nucleotides agree with TRBD1. Trimming cost V 0 bases and J 5 bases; bases outside gene matches: 5. The CDR3 runs 16 residues. The V gene's germline CDR1 is SEHNR and CDR2 FQNEAQ (reference sequence). The CDR3 reads CASSLAEGQGHNEQFF. CDR3 bases: TGTGCCAGCAGCTTAGCGGAGGGACAGGGCCACAATGAGCAGTTCTTC.

The sample holds a few counts of this clonotype. The V call is TRBV18, the J call TRBJ2-1, with TRBD2 matching over 7 bases. J lost 1 base, V lost 0 bases, and 9 bases had no gene match. Germline CDR1 is KGHSH and CDR2 is LQKENI. CDR3 length equals 18 residues. The DNA for the CDR3 is TGTGCCAGCTCACCACCTCGCGGGGAGGGAACTTCCTACAATGAGCAGTTCTTC. Amino acids: CASSPPRGEGTSYNEQFF.

This clonotype was seen many times. The chain joins TRBV29-1 to TRBJ2-7, with 7 positions matching TRBD2. Per the germline V gene, CDR1 is SQVTM and CDR2 is ANQGSEA. Germline trimming cut 6 bases from V and 5 bases from J; bases unmatched to any gene: 7. The CDR3 has 12 residues. CDR3 in DNA: TGCAGCGTGGACGCTGGGGGGGACGAGCAGTACTTC. Residues: CSVDAGGDEQYF.

This clonotype was detected many times. The CDR3 is CASSAFGTDEAFF. The DNA of the CDR3 is TGTGCCAGCAGCGCGTTTGGGACAGATGAAGCTTTCTTT. This chain joins TRBV9 and TRBJ1-1; 7 positions match TRBD1. With V trimmed by 3 bases and J by 7 bases, 6 bases remained unmatched. CDR3 length equals 13 residues. CDR1 is SGDLS, CDR2 YYNGEE, per germline.

This chain joins TRBV20-1 and TRBJ1-2; D gene uncertain. The CDR3 is 10 residues long. V was shortened by 6 bases and J by 8 bases, with 10 bases between the two germline ends. Per germline, CDR1 DFQATT and CDR2 SNEGSKA (reference sequence). CDR3 bases: TGCAGTGCCAGGCAAGGCGGCTACACCTTC. As protein: CSARQGGYTF.

The V and J genes are TRBV28 and TRBJ2-7; D unclear. Trimming shortened V by 11 bases and J by 2 bases, and 16 bases separated the two germline ends. The CDR3 has 13 amino acids. Looked up from germline, CDR1 is MDHEN and CDR2 is SYDVKM. The CDR3, as DNA: TGTGCCCCCAGCGAACGTAAAACCTACGAGCAGTACTTC. Protein product: CAPSERKTYEQYF.

The sample holds a few counts of this clonotype. The chain joins TRBV28 to TRBJ2-4, with D uncertain. The CDR3 is made up of 15 amino acids. The V and J ends lost 3 bases and 0 bases respectively, with 9 bases between them. In germline, CDR1 is MDHEN, CDR2 SYDVKM. Here the CDR3 reads CASSLVYLAKNIQYF. CDR3 nucleotide sequence: TGTGCCAGCAGTTTGGTCTACTTAGCCAAAAACATTCAGTACTTC.

This chain links TRBV5-1 with TRBJ2-7, with a weak D call TRBD2 (6 bases). From germline, CDR1 is SGHRS and CDR2 YFSETQ. The CDR3 length is 15 residues. V was clipped by 4 bases and J by 7 bases, with 21 bases between them. CDR3 nucleotide sequence: TGCGCCAGCAGCCCGGAGGGGTTACCAACGGGGGAGCAGTACTTC. Translating it yields CASSPEGLPTGEQYF.

Many counts were recorded for this clonotype. The chain joins TRBV29-1 to TRBJ2-1, with D possibly being TRBD1 or TRBD2 (5 bases each). The V gene's germline CDR1 is SQVTM and CDR2 ANQGSEA. The CDR3 sequence is 13 residues long. V was cut by 7 bases and J by 4 bases, with 14 bases left in between. This CDR3 reads CSAARGSYNEQFF. The CDR3, as DNA: TGCAGCGCTGCGAGGGGTAGTTACAATGAGCAGTTCTTC.

This clonotype was detected ten times or more. This chain links TRBV5-1 with TRBJ2-3; 8 bases line up with TRBD1. The V gene end was trimmed by 4 bases and the J gene end by 4 bases; junction bases not matched to a gene: 5. The CDR3 extends over 14 amino acids. Germline V lookup: CDR1 SGHRS, CDR2 YFSETQ. This CDR3 reads CASSLQGASDTQYF. For the CDR3, the DNA is TGCGCCAGCAGCCTTCAGGGGGCTTCAGATACGCAGTATTTT.

This clonotype was picked up a small number of times. The CDR3, as DNA: TGTGCCAGCAGCTTAAGTGTCAGGGTGAATGAGCAGTTCTTC. Its translation is CASSLSVRVNEQFF. This chain links TRBV7-6 with TRBJ2-1, with D maybe TRBD1 (5 bases). Trimming pared 2 bases from V and 7 bases from J, leaving 12 bases between. From germline, CDR1 is SGHVS and CDR2 FNYEAQ. The length of the CDR3 is 14 residues. The full variable domain, in which reference TRBV7-6 and TRBJ2-1 provide the parts outside the CDR3, is GAGVSQSPRYKVTKRGQDVALRCDPISGHVSLYWYRQALGQGPEFLTYFNYEAQQDKSGLPNDRFSAERPEGSISTLTIQRTEQRDSAMYRCASSLSVRVNEQFFGPGTRLTVL.

A few counts support this clonotype. V and J are TRBV6-1 and TRBJ2-2, with 7 nucleotides matching TRBD1. CDR3 length equals 16 residues. The V gene end was trimmed by 7 bases and the J gene end by 0 bases; junction bases not matched to a gene: 8. Germline-derived CDR1 and CDR2 are MNHNS and SASEGT. The CDR3 region has the DNA TGTGCCAGCACCACGACGGACAGGACGAACACCGGGGAGCTGTTTTTT. Translating gives CASTTTDRTNTGELFF.

The sample holds many counts of this clonotype. V gene TRBV4-2 combines with J gene TRBJ1-1; D unclear. The CDR3 has 14 residues. V dropped 0 bases and J dropped 4 bases, with 9 bases sitting between them. Germline values: CDR1 LGHNA, CDR2 YNFKEQ. This chain's CDR3 is CASSQDLLGTEAFF. DNA of the CDR3: TGTGCCAGCAGCCAAGATTTGTTAGGCACTGAAGCTTTCTTT.

This clonotype was seen more than once but under ten times. The J gene is TRBJ2-5, the V gene TRBV6-6; D call uncertain. CDR3 length: 14 amino acids. The ends were cut back, 3 bases at V and 6 bases at J, with 14 bases in the middle. Germline CDR1 MNHNY, CDR2 SVGAGI (reference sequence). The CDR3 spells CASSYPDINKTQYF. For the CDR3, the DNA is TGTGCCAGCAGTTATCCCGACATAAACAAGACCCAGTACTTC.

A few counts support this clonotype. This rearrangement joins TRBV7-9 to TRBJ2-5; D is perhaps TRBD1 (5 bases). The germline gives CDR1 SEHNR, CDR2 FQNEAQ (reference sequence). Trimming stripped 1 base from V and 1 base from J, with 10 bases between. The CDR3 runs to 15 residues. In DNA form, the CDR3 reads TGTGCCAGCAGCTTAGGGTCAGGGCGCCAAGAGACCCAGTACTTC. This sequence encodes CASSLGSGRQETQYF.

This chain links TRBV12-3 or TRBV12-4 with TRBJ2-3; 10 nucleotides agree with TRBD2. The CDR3 is 15 residues long. V lost 2 bases, J lost 4 bases, and 3 bases stayed unmatched. CDR3 bases: TGTGCCAGCAGTTTAAAGCGGGGGGGCTCAGATACGCAGTATTTT. Its translation: CASSLKRGGSDTQYF.